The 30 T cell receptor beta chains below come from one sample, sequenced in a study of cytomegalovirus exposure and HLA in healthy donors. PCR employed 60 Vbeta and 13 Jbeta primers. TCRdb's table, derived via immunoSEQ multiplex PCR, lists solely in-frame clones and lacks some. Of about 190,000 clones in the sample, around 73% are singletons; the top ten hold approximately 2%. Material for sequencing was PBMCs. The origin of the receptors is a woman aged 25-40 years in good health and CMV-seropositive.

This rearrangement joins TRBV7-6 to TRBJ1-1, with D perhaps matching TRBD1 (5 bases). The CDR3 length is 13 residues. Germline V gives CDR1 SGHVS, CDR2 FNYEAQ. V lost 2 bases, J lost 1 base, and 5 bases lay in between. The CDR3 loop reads CASSLQGNTEAFF. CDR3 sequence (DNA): TGTGCCAGCAGCTTACAGGGGAACACTGAAGCTTTCTTT. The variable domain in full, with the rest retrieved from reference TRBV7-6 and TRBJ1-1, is GAGVSQSPRYKVTKRGQDVALRCDPISGHVSLYWYRQALGQGPEFLTYFNYEAQQDKSGLPNDRFSAERPEGSISTLTIQRTEQRDSAMYRCASSLQGNTEAFFGQGTRLTVV.

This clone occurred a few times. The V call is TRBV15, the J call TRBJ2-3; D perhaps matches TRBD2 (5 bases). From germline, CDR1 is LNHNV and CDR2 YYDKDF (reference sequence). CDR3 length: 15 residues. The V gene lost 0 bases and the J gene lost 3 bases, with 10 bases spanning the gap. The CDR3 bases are TGTGCCACCAGCAGAGATCTGGGGAGTACAGATACGCAGTATTTT. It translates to CATSRDLGSTDTQYF.

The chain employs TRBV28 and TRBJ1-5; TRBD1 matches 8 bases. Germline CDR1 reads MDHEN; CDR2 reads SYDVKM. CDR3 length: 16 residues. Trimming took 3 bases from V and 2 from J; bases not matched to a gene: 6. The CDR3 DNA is TGTGCCAGCAGTTTTACAGGGGGTTTCGGCAATCAGCCCCAGCATTTT. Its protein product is CASSFTGGFGNQPQHF.

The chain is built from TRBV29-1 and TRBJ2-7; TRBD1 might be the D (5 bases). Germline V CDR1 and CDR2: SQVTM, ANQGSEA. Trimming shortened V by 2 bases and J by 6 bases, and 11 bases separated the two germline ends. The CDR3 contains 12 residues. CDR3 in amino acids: CSVESPGREQYF. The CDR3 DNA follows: TGCAGCGTTGAATCTCCAGGGCGCGAGCAGTACTTC.

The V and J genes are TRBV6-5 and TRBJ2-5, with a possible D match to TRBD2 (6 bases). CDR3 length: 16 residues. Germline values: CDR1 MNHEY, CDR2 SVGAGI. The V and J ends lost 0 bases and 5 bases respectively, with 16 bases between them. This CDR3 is CASSYSSRTGRETQYF. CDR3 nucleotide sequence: TGTGCCAGCAGTTACTCCTCGCGGACGGGGAGGGAGACCCAGTACTTC.

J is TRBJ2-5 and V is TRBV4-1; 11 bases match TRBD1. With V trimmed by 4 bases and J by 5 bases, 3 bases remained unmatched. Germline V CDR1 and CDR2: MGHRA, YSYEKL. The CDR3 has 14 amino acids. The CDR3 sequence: CASSLRDRGETQYF. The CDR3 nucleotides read TGCGCCAGCAGCCTCCGGGACAGGGGGGAGACCCAGTACTTC.

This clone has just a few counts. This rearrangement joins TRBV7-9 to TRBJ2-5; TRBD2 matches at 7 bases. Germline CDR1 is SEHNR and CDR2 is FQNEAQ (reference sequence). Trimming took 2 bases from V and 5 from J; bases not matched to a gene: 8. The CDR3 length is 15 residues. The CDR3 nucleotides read TGTGCCAGCAGCTTACGAGCGGGGCTGGGGGAGACCCAGTACTTC. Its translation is CASSLRAGLGETQYF.

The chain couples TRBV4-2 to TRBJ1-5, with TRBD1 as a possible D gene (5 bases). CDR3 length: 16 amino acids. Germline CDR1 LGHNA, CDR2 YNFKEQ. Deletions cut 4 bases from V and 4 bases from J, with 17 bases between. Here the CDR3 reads CASSPKAQGGNQPQHF. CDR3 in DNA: TGTGCCAGCAGCCCAAAGGCCCAGGGTGGGAATCAGCCCCAGCATTTT.

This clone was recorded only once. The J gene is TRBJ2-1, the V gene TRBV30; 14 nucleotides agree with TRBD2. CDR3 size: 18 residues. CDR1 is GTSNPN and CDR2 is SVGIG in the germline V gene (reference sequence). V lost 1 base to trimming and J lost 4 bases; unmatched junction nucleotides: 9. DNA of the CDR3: TGTGCCTGGAGTGGCCCCCTCAGGACTAGCGGGGGGTACAATGAGCAGTTCTTC. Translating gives CAWSGPLRTSGGYNEQFF.

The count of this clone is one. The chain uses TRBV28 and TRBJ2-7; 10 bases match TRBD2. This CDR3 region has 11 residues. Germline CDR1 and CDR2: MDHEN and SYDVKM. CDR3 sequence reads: CTSGRAHEQYF. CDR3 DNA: TGTACGAGCGGGAGGGCCCACGAGCAGTACTTC.

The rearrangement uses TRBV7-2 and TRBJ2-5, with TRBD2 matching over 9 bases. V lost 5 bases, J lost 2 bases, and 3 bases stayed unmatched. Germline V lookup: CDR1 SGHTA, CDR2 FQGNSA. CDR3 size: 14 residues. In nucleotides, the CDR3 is TGTGCCAGCAGCCCGACTAGCGGTCAAGAGACCCAGTACTTC. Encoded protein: CASSPTSGQETQYF.

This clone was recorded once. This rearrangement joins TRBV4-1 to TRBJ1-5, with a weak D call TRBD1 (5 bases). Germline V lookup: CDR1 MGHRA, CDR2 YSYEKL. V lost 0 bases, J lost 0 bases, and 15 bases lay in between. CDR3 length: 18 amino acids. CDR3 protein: CASSQDLGTGYSNQPQHF. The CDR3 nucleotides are TGCGCCAGCAGCCAAGATCTCGGCACAGGTTATAGCAATCAGCCCCAGCATTTT.

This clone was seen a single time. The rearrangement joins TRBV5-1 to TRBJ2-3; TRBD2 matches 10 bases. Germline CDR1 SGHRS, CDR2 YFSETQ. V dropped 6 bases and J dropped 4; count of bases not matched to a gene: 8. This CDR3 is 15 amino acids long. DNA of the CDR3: TGCGCCAGCACGGACGCTAGCGGGAGCGCAGATACGCAGTATTTT. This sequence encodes CASTDASGSADTQYF. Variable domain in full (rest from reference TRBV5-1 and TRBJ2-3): KAGVTQTPRYLIKTRGQQVTLSCSPISGHRSVSWYQQTPGQGLQFLFEYFSETQRNKGNFPGRFSGRQFSNSRSEMNVSTLELGDSALYLCASTDASGSADTQYFGPGTRLTVL.

The CDR3 coding sequence is TGTGCCAGCAGCCAAGCCTTAAAGGGGCAGCCGAATTCACCCCTCCACTTT. Translation: CASSQALKGQPNSPLHF. The chain carries TRBV4-2 and TRBJ1-6; possible D gene TRBD1, 5 bases. This CDR3 comprises 17 residues. Germline V lookup: CDR1 LGHNA, CDR2 YNFKEQ. Deletions cut 1 base from V and 7 bases from J, with 17 bases between.

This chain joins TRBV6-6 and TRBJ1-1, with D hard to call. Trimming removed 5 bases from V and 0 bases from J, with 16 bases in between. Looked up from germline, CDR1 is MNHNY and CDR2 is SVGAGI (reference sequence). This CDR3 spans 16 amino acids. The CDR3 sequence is CASSPFSVALNTEAFF. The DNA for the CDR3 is TGTGCCAGCAGTCCCTTTAGTGTAGCCTTGAACACTGAAGCTTTCTTT.

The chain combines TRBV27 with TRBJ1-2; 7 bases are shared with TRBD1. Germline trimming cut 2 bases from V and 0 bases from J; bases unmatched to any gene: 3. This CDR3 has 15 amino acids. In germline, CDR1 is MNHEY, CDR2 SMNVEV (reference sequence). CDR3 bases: TGTGCCAGCAGTTTACGGACAGGAGCTAACTATGGCTACACCTTC. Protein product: CASSLRTGANYGYTF.

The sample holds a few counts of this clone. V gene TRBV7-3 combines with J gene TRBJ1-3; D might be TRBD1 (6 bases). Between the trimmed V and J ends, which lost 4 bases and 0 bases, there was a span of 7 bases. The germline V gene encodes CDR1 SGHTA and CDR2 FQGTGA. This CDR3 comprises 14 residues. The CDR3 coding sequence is TGTGCCAGCAGCTCGACAGGCTCTGGAAACACCATATATTTT. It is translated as CASSSTGSGNTIYF.

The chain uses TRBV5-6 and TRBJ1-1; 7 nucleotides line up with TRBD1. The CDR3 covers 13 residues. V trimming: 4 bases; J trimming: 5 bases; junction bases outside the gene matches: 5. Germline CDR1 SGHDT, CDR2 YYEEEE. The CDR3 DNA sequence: TGTGCCAGCAGCCCGGGACAGTTGACTGAAGCTTTCTTT. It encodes CASSPGQLTEAFF.

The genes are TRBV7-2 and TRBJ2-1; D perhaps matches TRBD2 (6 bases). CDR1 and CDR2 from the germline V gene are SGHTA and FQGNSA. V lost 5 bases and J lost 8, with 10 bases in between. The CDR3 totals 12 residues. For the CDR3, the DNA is TGTGCCAGCAGCCAAACTAGCTATGAGCAGTTCTTC. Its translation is CASSQTSYEQFF.

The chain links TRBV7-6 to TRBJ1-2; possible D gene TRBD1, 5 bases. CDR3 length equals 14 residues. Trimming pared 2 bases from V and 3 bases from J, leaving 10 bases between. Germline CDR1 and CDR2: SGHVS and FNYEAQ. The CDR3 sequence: CASSLNRGDYGYTF. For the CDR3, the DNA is TGTGCCAGCAGCTTAAATCGGGGGGACTATGGCTACACCTTC.

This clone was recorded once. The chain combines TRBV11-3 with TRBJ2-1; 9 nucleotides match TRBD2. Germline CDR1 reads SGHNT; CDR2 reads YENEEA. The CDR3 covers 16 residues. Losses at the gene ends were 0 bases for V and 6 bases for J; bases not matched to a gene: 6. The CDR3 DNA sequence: TGTGCCAGCAGCTTAGAGCCGGGAGCGGGGGGCAATGAGCAGTTCTTC. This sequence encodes CASSLEPGAGGNEQFF. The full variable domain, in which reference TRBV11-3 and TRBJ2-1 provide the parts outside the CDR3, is EAGVVQSPRYKIIEKKQPVAFWCNPISGHNTLYWYLQNLGQGPELLIRYENEEAVDDSQLPKDRFSAERLKGVDSTLKIQPAELGDSAVYLCASSLEPGAGGNEQFFGPGTRLTVL.

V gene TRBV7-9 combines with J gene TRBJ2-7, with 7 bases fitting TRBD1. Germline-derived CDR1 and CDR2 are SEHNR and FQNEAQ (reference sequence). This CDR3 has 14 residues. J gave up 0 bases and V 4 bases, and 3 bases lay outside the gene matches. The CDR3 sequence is CASSSQGLSYEQYF. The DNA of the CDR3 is TGTGCCAGCAGCTCACAGGGGCTCTCCTACGAGCAGTACTTC.

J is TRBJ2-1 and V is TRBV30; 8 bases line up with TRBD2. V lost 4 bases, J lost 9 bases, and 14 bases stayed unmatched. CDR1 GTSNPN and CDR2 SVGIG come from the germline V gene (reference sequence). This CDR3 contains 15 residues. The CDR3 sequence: CAWMEGGRPLGEQFF. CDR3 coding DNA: TGTGCCTGGATGGAGGGCGGGAGGCCCTTGGGTGAGCAGTTCTTC.

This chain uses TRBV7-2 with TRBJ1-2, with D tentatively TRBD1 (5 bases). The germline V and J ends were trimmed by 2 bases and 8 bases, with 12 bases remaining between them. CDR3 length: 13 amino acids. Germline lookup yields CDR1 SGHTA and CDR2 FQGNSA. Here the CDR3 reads CASSLKAGPGYTF. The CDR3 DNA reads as TGTGCCAGCAGCTTAAAGGCAGGGCCCGGCTACACCTTC.

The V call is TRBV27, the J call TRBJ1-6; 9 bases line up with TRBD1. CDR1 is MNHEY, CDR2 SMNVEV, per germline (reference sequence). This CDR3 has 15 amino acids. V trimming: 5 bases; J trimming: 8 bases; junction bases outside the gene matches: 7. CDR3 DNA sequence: TGTGCCAGCAGTCCAGGGCGACAGGGGGATTCACCCCTCCACTTT. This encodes CASSPGRQGDSPLHF.

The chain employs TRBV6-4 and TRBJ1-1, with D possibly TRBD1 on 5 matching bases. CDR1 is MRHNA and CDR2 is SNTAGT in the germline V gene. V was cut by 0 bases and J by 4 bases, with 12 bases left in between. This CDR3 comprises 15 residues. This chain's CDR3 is CASSDSNRGGTEAFF. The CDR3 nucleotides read TGTGCCAGCAGTGACTCGAATAGGGGTGGCACTGAAGCTTTCTTT.

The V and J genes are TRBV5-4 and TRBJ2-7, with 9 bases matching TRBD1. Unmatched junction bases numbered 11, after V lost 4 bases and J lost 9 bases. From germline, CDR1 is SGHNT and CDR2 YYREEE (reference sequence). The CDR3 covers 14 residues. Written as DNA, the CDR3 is TGTGCCAGCAGCCGTTGGGGACAGGGCTCGGGGCAGTACTTC. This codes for CASSRWGQGSGQYF.

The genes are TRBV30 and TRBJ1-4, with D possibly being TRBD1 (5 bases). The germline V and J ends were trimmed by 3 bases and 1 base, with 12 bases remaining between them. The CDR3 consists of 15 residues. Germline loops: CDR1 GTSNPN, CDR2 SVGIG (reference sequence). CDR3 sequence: CAWSPLGGTNEKLFF. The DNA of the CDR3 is TGTGCCTGGAGCCCCCTCGGGGGAACTAATGAAAAACTGTTTTTT.

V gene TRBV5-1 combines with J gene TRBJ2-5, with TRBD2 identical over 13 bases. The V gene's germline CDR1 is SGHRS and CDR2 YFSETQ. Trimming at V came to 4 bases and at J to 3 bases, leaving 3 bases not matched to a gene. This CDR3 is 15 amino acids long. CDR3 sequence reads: CASSPGLAGEETQYF. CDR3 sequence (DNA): TGCGCCAGCAGCCCCGGACTAGCGGGGGAAGAGACCCAGTACTTC.

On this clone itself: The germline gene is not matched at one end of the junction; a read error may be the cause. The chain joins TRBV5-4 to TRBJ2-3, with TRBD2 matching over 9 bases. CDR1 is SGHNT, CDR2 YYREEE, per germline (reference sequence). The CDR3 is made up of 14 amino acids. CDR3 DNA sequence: TGTGCCAGCAGCTTGGTGCCTAGCGGGGCCCCTGAATCTTTT. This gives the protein CASSLVPSGAPESF.